The present T cell receptor (beta chain) was sequenced within a study of T cell responses to AZD1222 COVID-19 vaccine. The wider study: Second doses that came at about 4 or about 12 weeks were put together.

Notes on the study in general: CD4 TCRs covered the whole spike, strongest at regions 160-218 and 743-854. Nearly half of spike-specific TCRs reportedly go after variant regions that carry no mutations.

Trimming stripped 0 bases from V and 5 bases from J, with 13 bases between. The CDR3 contains 15 residues. Germline CDR1 is MNHEY and CDR2 is SMNVEV (reference sequence). Assay: immunoSEQ multiplex PCR; the TCRdb copy retains only in-frame clones and omits some. Seen here are 100,000 or so clones, more than 85% observed once, and the top ten hold 4.5%. This clone has a single count. No antigen is known for it. The specimen comprised peripheral blood, sampled on day 0 of AZD1222 vaccination. This chain joins TRBV27 and TRBJ1-1; tentatively, D is TRBD1 (5 bases). The TCR comes from an adult in good health. The CDR3 DNA follows: TGTGCCAGCAGTTTATCTTGGCAGGGAGATACTGAAGCTTTCTTT. Its protein is CASSLSWQGDTEAFF.